This TCR beta chain came from a study of blood T cells in healthy people across ages. Notes on the study in general: TCR beta diversity per million T cells fell roughly linearly with age. Naive and antigen-experienced cells were not separated, limiting conclusive comparison.

The sample, approximately 11 milliliters of peripheral blood, was drawn from each donor. Concerning this clonotype: The antigen is not known.

CDR3 length equals 17 residues. Losses at the gene ends were 1 base for V and 2 bases for J; bases not matched to a gene: 9. The germline CDR1 and CDR2 sequences are LGHNA and YNFKEQ. A second PCR of 7 to 11 cycles used a sample-barcoded 5' primer and a J-beta primer mix. Each of the cDNA molecules was tagged by a template-switch adaptor with 12 random nucleotides. Each CDR3 protein is one row after TCRdb ran MiXCR on the 5' RACE reads. This sample has about 1.8 million distinct CDR3 sequences, with around 50% found just once. The receptor was derived from a middle-aged woman in good health. This chain joins TRBV4-2 and TRBJ2-3, with 7 bases matching TRBD2. Sequenced sample: blood. DNA of the CDR3: TGTGCCAGCAGCCAAGTGGGCCTAGCGGAGGTCACAGATACGCAGTATTTT. This translates into CASSQVGLAEVTDTQYF.